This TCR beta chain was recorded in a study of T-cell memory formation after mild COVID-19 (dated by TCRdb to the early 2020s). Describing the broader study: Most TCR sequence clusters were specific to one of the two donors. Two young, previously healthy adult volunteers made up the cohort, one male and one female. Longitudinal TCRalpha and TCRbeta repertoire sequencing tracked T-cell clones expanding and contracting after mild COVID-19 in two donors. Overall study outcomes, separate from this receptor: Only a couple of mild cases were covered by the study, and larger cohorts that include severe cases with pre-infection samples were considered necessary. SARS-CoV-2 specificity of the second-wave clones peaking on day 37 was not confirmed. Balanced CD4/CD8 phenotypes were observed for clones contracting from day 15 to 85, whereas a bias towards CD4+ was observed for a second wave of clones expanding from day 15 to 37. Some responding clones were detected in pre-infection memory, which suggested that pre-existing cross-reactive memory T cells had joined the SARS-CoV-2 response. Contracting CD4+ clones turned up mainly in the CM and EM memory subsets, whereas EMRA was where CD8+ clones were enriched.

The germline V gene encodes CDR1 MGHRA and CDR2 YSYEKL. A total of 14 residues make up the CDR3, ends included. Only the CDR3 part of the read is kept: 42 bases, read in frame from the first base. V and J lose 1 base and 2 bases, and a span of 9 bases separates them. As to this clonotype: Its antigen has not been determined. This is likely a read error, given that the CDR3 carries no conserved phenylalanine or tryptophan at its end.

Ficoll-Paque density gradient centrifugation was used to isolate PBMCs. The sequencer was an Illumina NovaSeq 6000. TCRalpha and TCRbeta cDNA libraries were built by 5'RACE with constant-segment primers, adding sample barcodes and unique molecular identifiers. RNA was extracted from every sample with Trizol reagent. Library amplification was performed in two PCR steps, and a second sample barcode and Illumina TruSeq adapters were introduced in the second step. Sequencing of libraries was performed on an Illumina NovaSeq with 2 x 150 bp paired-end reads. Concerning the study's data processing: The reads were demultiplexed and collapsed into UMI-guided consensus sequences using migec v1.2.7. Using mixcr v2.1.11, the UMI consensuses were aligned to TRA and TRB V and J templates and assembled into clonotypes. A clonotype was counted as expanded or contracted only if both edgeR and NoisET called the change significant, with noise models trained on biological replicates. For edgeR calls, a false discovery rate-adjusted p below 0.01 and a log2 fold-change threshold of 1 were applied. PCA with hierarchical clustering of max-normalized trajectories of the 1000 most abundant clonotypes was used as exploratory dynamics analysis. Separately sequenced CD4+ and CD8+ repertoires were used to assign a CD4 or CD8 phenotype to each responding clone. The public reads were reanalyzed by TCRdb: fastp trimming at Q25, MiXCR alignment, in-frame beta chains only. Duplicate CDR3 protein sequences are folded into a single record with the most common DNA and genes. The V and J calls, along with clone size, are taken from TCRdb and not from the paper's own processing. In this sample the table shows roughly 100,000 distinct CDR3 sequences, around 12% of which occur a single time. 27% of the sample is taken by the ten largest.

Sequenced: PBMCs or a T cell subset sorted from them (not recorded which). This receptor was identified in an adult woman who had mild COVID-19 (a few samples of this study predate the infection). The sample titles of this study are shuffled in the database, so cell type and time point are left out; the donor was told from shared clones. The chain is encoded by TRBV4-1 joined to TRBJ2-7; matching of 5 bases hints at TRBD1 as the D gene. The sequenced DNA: TGCGCCAGCAGCCAAGTCGACAGTACCTACGAGCAGTACTCC. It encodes CASSQVDSTYEQYS.